This T cell receptor beta chain stems from a study of beta chain features in type 1 diabetes. The study's findings and limits: Within patients, naive, central memory and Treg TCRB repertoires seemed more similar than within healthy donors. Across all four CD4+ subsets, people with type 1 diabetes showed modestly shorter TCRB CDR3s.

The isolated RNA, all of it, was reverse transcribed, so expressed TCRB transcripts were what got sequenced. The assay was immunoSEQ multiplex PCR, and TCRdb's table has in-frame clones only and misses some. The sample has under 850,000 clones; 13% are singletons. With respect to this clone: Its antigen is unknown.

V lost 3 bases and J lost 5; bases outside the gene matches: 9. This CDR3 comprises 15 residues. The germline V gene encodes CDR1 SGHTA and CDR2 FQGNSA. This clonotype originated in a man aged 18 to 29 with type 1 diabetes. Sequenced sample: naive CD4+ T cells from blood. The V gene is TRBV7-2, the J gene TRBJ2-5; 7 nucleotides line up with TRBD2. CDR3 nucleotide sequence: TGTGCCAGCAGCTTGGTGGCGGGGGATTGGGAGACCCAGTACTTC. Protein sequence: CASSLVAGDWETQYF.